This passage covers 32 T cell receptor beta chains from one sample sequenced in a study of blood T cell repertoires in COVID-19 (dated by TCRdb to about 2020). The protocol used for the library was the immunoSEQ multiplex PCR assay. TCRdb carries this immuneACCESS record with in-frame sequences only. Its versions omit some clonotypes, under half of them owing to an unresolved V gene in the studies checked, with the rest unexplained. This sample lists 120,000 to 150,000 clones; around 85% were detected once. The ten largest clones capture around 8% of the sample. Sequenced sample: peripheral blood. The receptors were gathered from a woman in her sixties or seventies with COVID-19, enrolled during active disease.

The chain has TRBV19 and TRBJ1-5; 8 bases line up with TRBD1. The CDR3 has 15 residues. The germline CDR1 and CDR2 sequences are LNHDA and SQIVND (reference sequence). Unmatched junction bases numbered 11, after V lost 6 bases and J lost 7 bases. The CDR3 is CASRTPGQGGQPQHF. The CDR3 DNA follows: TGTGCCAGTAGAACTCCCGGACAGGGCGGGCAGCCCCAGCATTTT.

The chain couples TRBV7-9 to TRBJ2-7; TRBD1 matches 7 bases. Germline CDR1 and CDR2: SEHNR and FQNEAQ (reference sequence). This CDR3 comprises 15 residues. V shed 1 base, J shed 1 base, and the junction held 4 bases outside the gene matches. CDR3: CASSLGDSRSYEQYF. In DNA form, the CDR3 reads TGTGCCAGCAGCTTAGGGGACAGTCGTTCCTACGAGCAGTACTTC.

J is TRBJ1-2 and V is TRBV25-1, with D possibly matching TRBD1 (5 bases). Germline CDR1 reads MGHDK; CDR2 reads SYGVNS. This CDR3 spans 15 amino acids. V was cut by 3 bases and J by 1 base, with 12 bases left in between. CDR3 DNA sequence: TGTGCCAGCAGTGAGGGCAGGGATATTAACTATGGCTACACCTTC. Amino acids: CASSEGRDINYGYTF.

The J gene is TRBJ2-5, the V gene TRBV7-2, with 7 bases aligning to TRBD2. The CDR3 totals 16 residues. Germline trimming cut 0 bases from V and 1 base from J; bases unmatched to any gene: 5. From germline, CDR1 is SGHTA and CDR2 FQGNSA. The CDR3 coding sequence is TGTGCCAGCAGCTTAGCTCTAGCGGAGCTCCAAGAGACCCAGTACTTC. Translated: CASSLALAELQETQYF.

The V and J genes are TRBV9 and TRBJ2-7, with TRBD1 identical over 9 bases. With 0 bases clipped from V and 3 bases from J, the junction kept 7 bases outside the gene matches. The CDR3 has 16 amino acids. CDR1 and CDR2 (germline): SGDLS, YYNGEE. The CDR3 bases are TGTGCCAGCAGCGTAGTGGGGACAGGGCCTTTCTACGAGCAGTACTTC. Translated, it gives CASSVVGTGPFYEQYF.

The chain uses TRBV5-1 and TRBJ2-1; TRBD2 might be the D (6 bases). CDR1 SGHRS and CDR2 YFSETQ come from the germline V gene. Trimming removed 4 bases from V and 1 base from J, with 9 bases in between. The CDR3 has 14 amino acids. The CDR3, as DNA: TGCGCCAGCAGCGGGGGGATGTCCTACAATGAGCAGTTCTTC. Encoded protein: CASSGGMSYNEQFF.

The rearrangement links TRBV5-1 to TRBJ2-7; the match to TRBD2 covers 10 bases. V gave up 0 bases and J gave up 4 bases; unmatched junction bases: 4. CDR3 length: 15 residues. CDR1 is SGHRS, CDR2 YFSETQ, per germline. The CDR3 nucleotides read TGCGCCAGCAGCTTGGCCCCTAGCGGGGGATACGAGCAGTACTTC. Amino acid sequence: CASSLAPSGGYEQYF.

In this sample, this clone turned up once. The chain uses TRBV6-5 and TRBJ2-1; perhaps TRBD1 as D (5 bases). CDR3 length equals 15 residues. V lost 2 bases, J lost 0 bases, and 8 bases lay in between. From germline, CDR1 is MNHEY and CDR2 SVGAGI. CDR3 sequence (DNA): TGTGCCAGCAGTTACGCAGGGCTCTCCTACAATGAGCAGTTCTTC. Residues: CASSYAGLSYNEQFF.

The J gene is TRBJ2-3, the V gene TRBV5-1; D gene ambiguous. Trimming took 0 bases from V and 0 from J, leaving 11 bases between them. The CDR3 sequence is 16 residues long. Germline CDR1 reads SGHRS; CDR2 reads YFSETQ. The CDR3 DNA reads TGCGCCAGCAGCTTGGGTGAACTGTCTAGCACAGATACGCAGTATTTT. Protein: CASSLGELSSTDTQYF.

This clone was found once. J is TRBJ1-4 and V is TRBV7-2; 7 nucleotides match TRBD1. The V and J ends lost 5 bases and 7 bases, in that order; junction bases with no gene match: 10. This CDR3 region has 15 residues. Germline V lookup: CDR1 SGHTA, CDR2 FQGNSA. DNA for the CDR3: TGTGCCAGCAGCCCGCGAGGGGGCGTAGGTGAAAAACTGTTTTTT. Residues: CASSPRGGVGEKLFF.

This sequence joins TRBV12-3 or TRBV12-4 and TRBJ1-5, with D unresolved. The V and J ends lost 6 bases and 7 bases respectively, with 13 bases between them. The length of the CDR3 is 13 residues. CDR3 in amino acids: CASRPGSVQPQHF. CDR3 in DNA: TGTGCCAGCAGACCGGGGTCCGTACAGCCCCAGCATTTT.

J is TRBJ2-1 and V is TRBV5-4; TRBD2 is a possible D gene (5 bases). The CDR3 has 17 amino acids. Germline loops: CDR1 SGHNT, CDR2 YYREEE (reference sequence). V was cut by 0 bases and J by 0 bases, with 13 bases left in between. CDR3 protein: CASSLGAPGDSYNEQFF. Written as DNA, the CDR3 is TGTGCCAGCAGCTTGGGCGCCCCCGGGGACTCCTACAATGAGCAGTTCTTC.

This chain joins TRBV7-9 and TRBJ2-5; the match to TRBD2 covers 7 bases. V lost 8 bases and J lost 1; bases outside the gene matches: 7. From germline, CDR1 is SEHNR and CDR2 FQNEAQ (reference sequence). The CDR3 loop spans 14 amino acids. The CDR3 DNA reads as TGTGCCAGCTATAGCGGGCGGACCCAAGAGACCCAGTACTTC. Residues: CASYSGRTQETQYF.

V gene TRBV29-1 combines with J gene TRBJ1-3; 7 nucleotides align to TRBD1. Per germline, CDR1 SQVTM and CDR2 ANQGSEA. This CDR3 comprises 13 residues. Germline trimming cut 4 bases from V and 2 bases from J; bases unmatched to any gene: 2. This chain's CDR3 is CSVGGGPGNTIYF. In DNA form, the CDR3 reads TGCAGCGTTGGAGGGGGCCCTGGAAACACCATATATTTT. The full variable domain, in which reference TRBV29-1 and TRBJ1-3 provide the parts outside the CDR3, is SAVISQKPSRDICQRGTSLTIQCQVDSQVTMMFWYRQQPGQSLTLIATANQGSEATYESGFVIDKFPISRPNLTFSTLTVSNMSPEDSSIYLCSVGGGPGNTIYFGEGSWLTVV.

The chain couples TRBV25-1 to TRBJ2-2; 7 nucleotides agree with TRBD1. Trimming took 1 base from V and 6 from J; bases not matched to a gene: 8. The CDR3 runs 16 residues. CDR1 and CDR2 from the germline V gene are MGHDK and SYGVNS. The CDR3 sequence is CASSESGQPYAGELFF. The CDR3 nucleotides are TGTGCCAGCAGTGAATCGGGACAGCCTTACGCCGGGGAGCTGTTTTTT.

The CDR3: CAWSRGMNTEAFF. The CDR3 DNA reads TGTGCCTGGAGCCGGGGGATGAACACTGAAGCTTTCTTT. This chain uses TRBV30 with TRBJ1-1, with a weak D call TRBD1 (5 bases). The V gene's germline CDR1 is GTSNPN and CDR2 SVGIG (reference sequence). Trimming cost V 3 bases and J 0 bases, with 8 bases left between them. This CDR3 region has 13 residues.

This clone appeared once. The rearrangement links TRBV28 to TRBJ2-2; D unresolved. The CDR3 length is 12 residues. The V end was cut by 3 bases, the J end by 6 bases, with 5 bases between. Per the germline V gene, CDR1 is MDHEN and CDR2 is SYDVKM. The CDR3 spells CASSFIPGELFF. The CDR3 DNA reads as TGTGCCAGCAGTTTTATTCCCGGGGAGCTGTTTTTT.

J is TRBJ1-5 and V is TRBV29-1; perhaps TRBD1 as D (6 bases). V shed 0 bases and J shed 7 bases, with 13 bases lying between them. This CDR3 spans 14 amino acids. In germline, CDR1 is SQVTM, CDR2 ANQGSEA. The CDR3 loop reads CSVEDQGTGQPQHF. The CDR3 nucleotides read TGCAGCGTTGAAGATCAGGGGACGGGGCAGCCCCAGCATTTT.

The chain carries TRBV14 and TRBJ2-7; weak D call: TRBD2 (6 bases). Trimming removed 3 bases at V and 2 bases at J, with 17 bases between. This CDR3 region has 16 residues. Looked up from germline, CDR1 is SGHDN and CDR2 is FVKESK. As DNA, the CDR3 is TGTGCCAGCAGCCAGAAGGGACTTCATTTCACCTACGAGCAGTACTTC. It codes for CASSQKGLHFTYEQYF.

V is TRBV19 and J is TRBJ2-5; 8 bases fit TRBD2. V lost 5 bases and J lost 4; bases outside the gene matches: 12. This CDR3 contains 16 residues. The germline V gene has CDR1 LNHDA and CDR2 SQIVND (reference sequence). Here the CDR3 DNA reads TGTGCCAGTAGTCCCCAACCCGGGGGGGCCCCAGAGACCCAGTACTTC. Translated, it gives CASSPQPGGAPETQYF.

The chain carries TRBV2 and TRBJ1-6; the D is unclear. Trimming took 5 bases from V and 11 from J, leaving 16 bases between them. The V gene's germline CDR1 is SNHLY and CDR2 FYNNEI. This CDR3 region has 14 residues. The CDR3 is CASSRRVQETPLHF. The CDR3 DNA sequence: TGTGCCAGCAGTCGCCGGGTCCAAGAGACACCCCTCCACTTT.

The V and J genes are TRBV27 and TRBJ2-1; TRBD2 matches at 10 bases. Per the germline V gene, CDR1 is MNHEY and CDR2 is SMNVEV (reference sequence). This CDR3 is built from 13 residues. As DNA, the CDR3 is TGTGCATCAGCGGGGGGGCTCTCCTACGAGCAGTTCTTC. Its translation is CASAGGLSYEQFF.

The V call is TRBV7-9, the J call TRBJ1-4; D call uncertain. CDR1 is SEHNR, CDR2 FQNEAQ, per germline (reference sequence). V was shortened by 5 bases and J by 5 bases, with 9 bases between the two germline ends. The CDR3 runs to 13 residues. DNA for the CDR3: TGTGCCAGCAGCGAATACAAAAATGAAAAACTGTTTTTT. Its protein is CASSEYKNEKLFF. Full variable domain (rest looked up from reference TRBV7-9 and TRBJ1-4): DTGVSQNPRHKITKRGQNVTFRCDPISEHNRLYWYRQTLGQGPEFLTYFQNEAQLEKSRLLSDRFSAERPKGSFSTLEIQRTEQGDSAMYLCASSEYKNEKLFFGSGTQLSVL.

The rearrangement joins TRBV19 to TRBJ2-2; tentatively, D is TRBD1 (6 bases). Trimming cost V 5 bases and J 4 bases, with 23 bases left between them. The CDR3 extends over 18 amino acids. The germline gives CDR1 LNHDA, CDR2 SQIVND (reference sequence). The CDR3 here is CASSAERTGLLVTGELFF. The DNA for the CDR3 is TGTGCCAGTAGTGCAGAACGTACAGGGCTGTTAGTCACCGGGGAGCTGTTTTTT. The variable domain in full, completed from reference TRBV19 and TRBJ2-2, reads DGGITQSPKYLFRKEGQNVTLSCEQNLNHDAMYWYRQDPGQGLRLIYYSQIVNDFQKGDIAEGYSVSREKKESFPLTVTSAQKNPTAFYLCASSAERTGLLVTGELFFGEGSRLTVL.

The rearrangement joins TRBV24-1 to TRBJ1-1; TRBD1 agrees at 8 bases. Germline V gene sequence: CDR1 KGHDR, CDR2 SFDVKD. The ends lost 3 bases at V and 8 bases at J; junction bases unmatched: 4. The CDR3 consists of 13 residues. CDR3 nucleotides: TGTGCCACCAGTGATATTAGGGACAGGGAAGCTTTCTTT. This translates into CATSDIRDREAFF.

For the CDR3, the DNA is TGTGCCAGCAGCTTGGCTGGGGGGGAGACCCAGTACTTC. This translates into CASSLAGGETQYF. The rearrangement links TRBV5-6 to TRBJ2-5; possible D gene TRBD2, 6 bases. With 0 bases removed from V and 5 bases from J, the gap between germline ends came to 8 bases. The CDR3 covers 13 residues. Germline V gene sequence: CDR1 SGHDT, CDR2 YYEEEE.

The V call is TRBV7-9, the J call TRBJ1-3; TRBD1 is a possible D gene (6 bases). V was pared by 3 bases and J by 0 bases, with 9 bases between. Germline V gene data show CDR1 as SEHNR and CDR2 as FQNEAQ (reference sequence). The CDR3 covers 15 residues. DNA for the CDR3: TGTGCCAGCAGCTTCGGGGGGGCCTCTGGAAACACCATATATTTT. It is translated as CASSFGGASGNTIYF.

The CDR3 DNA follows: TGTGCCATCACCCGGACAGGAAGCGAATACACCTTC. Protein: CAITRTGSEYTF. The chain has TRBV10-3 and TRBJ1-2, with 7 bases matching TRBD1. Trimming cost V 7 bases and J 11 bases; bases outside gene matches: 10. Germline lookup yields CDR1 ENHRY and CDR2 SYGVKD. The CDR3 length is 12 residues.

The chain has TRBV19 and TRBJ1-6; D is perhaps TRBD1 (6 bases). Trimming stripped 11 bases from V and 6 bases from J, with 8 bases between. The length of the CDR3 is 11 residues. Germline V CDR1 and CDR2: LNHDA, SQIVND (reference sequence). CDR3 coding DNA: TGTGCCGCGGGGGCTAATTCACCCCTCCACTTT. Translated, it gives CAAGANSPLHF.

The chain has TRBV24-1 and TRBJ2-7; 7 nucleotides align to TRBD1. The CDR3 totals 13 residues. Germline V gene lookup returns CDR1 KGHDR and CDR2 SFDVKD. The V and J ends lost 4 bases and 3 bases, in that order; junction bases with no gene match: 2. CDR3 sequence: CATSDGTDYEQYF. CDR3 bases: TGTGCCACCAGTGACGGGACAGACTACGAGCAGTACTTC.

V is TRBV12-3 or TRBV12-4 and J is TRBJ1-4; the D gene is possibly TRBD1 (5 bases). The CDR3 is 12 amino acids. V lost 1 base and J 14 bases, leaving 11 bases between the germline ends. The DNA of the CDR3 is TGTGCCAGCAGTTTAGGCCCCCCAGGGCTGTTTTTT. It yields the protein CASSLGPPGLFF.

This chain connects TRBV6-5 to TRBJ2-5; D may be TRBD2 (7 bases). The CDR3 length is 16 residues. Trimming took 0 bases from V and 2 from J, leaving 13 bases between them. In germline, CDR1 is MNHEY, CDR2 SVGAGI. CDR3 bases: TGTGCCAGCAGTTACTCTGGGGGGGCCGCACAAGAGACCCAGTACTTC. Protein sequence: CASSYSGGAAQETQYF.